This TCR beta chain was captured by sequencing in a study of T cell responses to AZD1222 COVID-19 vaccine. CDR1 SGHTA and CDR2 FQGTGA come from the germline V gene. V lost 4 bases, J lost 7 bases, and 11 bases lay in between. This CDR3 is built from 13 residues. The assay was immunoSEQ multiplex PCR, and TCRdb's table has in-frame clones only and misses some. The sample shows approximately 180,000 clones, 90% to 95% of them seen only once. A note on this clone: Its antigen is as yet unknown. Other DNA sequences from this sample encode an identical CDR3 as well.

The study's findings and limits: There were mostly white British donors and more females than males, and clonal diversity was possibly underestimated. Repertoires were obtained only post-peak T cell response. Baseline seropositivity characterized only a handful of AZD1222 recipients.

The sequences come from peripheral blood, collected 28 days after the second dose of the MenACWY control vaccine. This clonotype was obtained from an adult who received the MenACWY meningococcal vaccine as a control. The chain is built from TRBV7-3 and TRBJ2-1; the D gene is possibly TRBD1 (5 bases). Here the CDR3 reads CASSSQGRNEQFF. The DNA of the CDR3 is TGTGCCAGCAGCTCCCAGGGTCGGAATGAGCAGTTCTTC.